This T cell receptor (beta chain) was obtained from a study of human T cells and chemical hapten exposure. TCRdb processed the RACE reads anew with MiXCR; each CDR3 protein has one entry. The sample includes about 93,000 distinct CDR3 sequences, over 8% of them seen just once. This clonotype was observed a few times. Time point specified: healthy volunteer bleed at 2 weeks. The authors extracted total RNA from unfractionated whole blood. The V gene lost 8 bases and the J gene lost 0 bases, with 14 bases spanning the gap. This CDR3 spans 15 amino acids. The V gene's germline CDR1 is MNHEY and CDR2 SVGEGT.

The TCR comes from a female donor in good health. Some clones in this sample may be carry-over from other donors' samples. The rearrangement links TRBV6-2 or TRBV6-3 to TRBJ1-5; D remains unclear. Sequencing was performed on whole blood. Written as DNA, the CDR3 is TGTGCCAGCTCGAGGGTGGGTTATAGCAATCAGCCCCAGCATTTT. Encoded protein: CASSRVGYSNQPQHF.